A selection of T cell receptor beta chains follows, all from one sample in a study of CD8+CD57+ T cells in acquired aplastic anemia. One entry per CDR3 protein, called by TCRdb with MiXCR from the reads. The sample includes more than 200,000 distinct CDR3 sequences, 40% to 60% of them seen just once. Sequenced input: sorted CD4+, CD8+, or CD8+CD57+ T cells (not recorded which) from PBMCs. These TCRs come from a human donor with aplastic anemia. CDR3s include the opening cysteine and the closing phenylalanine or tryptophan. A D gene is named only where the DNA matches it firmly. Clone size, where shown, is once, few, many, or a class for clones that have expanded.

v_call,d_call,j_call,clone_size,cdr3_aa,cdr3_nt
TRBV7-8,.,TRBJ2-7,many,CASSLTTDYEQYF,TGTGCCAGCAGCTTAACGACAGACTACGAGCAGTACTTC
TRBV7-8,TRBD1,TRBJ1-1,few,CASSPTGGSTEAFF,TGTGCCAGCAGCCCCACAGGGGGAAGCACTGAAGCTTTCTTT
TRBV5-1,TRBD2,TRBJ2-1,many,CASSPSGGGENEQFF,TGCGCCAGCAGTCCTAGCGGGGGGGGGGAAAATGAGCAGTTCTTC
TRBV7-9,.,TRBJ2-3,.,CASSPSLRVADTQYF,TGTGCCAGCAGCCCCAGCCTGAGGGTAGCAGATACGCAGTATTTT
TRBV20-1,TRBD2,TRBJ2-1,.,CSAKHRSGRWSEQFF,TGCAGTGCCAAGCATCGAAGCGGGAGGTGGAGTGAGCAGTTCTTC
TRBV25-1,.,TRBJ1-1,.,CASSETRAAEAFF,TGTGCCAGCAGTGAAACTAGGGCGGCTGAAGCTTTCTTT
TRBV19,.,TRBJ2-3,many,CASSPGRRMADTQYF,TGTGCCAGTAGTCCGGGACGCCGGATGGCAGATACGCAGTATTTT
TRBV7-8,TRBD1,TRBJ2-2,many,CASSPGQATGELFF,TGTGCCAGCAGCCCGGGACAGGCCACCGGGGAGCTGTTTTTT
TRBV11-2,.,TRBJ1-1,many,CASSLGTLKTEAFF,TGTGCCAGCAGCTTAGGGACATTGAAGACTGAAGCTTTCTTT
TRBV9,.,TRBJ2-1,.,CASTLQPGGTDEQFF,TGTGCCAGCACTCTACAACCGGGGGGCACTGATGAGCAGTTCTTC
TRBV11-2,.,TRBJ1-2,many,CASSLNVVNIYGYTF,TGTGCCAGCAGCTTAAATGTAGTCAACATCTATGGCTACACCTTC
TRBV20-1,.,TRBJ2-7,.,CSARDLTENYEQYF,TGCAGTGCTAGAGATCTTACGGAGAACTACGAGCAGTACTTC
TRBV9,.,TRBJ1-4,many,CASSPPGESNEKLFF,TGTGCCAGCAGCCCGCCAGGGGAGTCTAATGAAAAACTGTTTTTT
TRBV29-1,.,TRBJ1-5,few,CSVTIDQPQHF,TGCAGCGTTACGATCGATCAGCCCCAGCATTTT
TRBV27,TRBD1,TRBJ2-5,.,CASSLGGQNHQETQYF,TGTGCCAGCAGTTTAGGGGGACAGAATCACCAAGAGACCCAGTACTTC
TRBV7-9,.,TRBJ1-1,.,CASSLARGDTEAFF,TGTGCCAGCAGCTTAGCGCGGGGGGACACTGAAGCTTTCTTT
TRBV19,TRBD2,TRBJ2-3,.,CASSIAGGEDTQYF,TGTGCCAGTAGTATAGCGGGGGGTGAGGATACGCAGTATTTT
TRBV29-1,TRBD1,TRBJ1-2,many,CSAGQGDGYTF,TGCAGCGCAGGACAGGGGGATGGCTACACCTTC
TRBV25-1,.,TRBJ1-5,.,CASSEYRGQPQHF,TGTGCCAGCAGTGAATATAGGGGGCAGCCCCAGCATTTT
TRBV29-1,TRBD1,TRBJ2-7,.,CSVHRDRGTEQYF,TGCAGCGTTCACCGGGACAGGGGAACCGAGCAGTACTTC
TRBV2,.,TRBJ2-3,.,CASSEISDTQYF,TGTGCCAGCAGTGAAATATCGGATACGCAGTATTTT
TRBV7-2,.,TRBJ2-5,.,CASSETGALMTQYF,TGTGCCAGCAGCGAGACTGGTGCCTTGATGACCCAGTACTTC
TRBV20-1,.,TRBJ1-5,many,CSAGLDQPQHF,TGCAGTGCTGGATTAGATCAGCCCCAGCATTTT
TRBV19,TRBD1,TRBJ2-5,few,CASRDRGGKEQYF,TGTGCCAGTCGGGACAGGGGGGGGAAGGAGCAGTACTTC
TRBV20-1,TRBD2,TRBJ2-7,many,CSAGSTSGGANEQYF,TGCAGTGCTGGGTCGACTAGCGGGGGGGCCAACGAGCAGTACTTC
TRBV11-2,TRBD1,TRBJ2-4,.,CASSFPGQGGKNTQYF,TGTGCCAGCAGCTTCCCGGGACAGGGGGGCAAAAACACTCAGTACTTC
TRBV7-9,TRBD1,TRBJ2-7,.,CASSPRRDRVPNEQYF,TGTGCCAGCAGCCCGCGCCGGGACAGGGTTCCCAATGAGCAGTACTTC
TRBV5-1,TRBD1,TRBJ1-6,.,CASSSETGSSPLHF,TGCGCCAGCAGCTCAGAGACAGGGAGTTCACCCCTCCACTTT
TRBV6-4,.,TRBJ1-5,.,CASSDIGGSGNQPQHF,TGTGCCAGCAGTGATATCGGGGGATCGGGCAATCAGCCCCAGCATTTT